This passage covers 5 T cell receptor beta chains from one sample sequenced in a study of a mutant IDH1 vaccine in newly diagnosed glioma. These receptors lack a known antigen. Measured with immunoSEQ multiplex PCR; TCRdb has only the in-frame clones, and not every one. This table has about 64,000 clones, about 73% appearing once. The time point denotes: week 35, safety follow-up. Topical imiquimod accompanied each vaccine dose, which consisted of 300 ug of mutant IDH1 20-mer peptide. The material was PBMCs, obtained from a glioma patient whose treatment included an IDH1 peptide vaccine. These TCRs come from a man over 45 with glioma.

By sample fraction, this clone is medium-sized (0.01 to 0.1%). J is TRBJ2-7 and V is TRBV21-1; TRBD1 is taken as the D call from the table, unchecked against the DNA. TRBV21-1 is flagged as a pseudogene. The CDR3 spans 14 residues. Here the CDR3 DNA reads TGTGCCAGCAGCAGCACAGGGGGGAGAGGCGAGCAGTACTTC. The encoded protein is CASSSTGGRGEQYF.

V gene TRBV14 combines with J gene TRBJ1-2; 8 bases agree with TRBD1. Losses at the gene ends were 4 bases for V and 0 bases for J; bases not matched to a gene: 4. CDR1 is SGHDN, CDR2 FVKESK, per germline. The CDR3 spans 15 residues. CDR3 coding DNA: TGTGCCAGCAGCCCACCGGGACAGGCTAACTATGGCTACACCTTC. This gives the protein CASSPPGQANYGYTF.

As for this clone: Sequence at one end of the junction differs from germline and may be a read error. The V gene is TRBV9, the J gene TRBJ2-5; perhaps D is TRBD1 or TRBD2 (6 bases each). This CDR3 comprises 12 residues. Germline loops: CDR1 SGDLS, CDR2 YYNGEE. The CDR3 loop reads CASSVEWGAPHF. The CDR3 DNA reads as TGTGCCAGCAGCGTAGAATGGGGGGCGCCCCACTTC.

J is TRBJ1-2 and V is TRBV29-1; D may be TRBD1 (5 bases). CDR1 SQVTM and CDR2 ANQGSEA come from the germline V gene. The CDR3 runs 14 residues. Trimming cost V 4 bases and J 4 bases, with 16 bases left between them. The CDR3 region has the DNA TGCAGCGTTGTAACAGGATTGCAAGGCTATGGCTACACCTTC. Its translation is CSVVTGLQGYGYTF.

This chain links TRBV6-5 with TRBJ1-1, with D possibly being TRBD1 (5 bases). Germline CDR1 is MNHEY and CDR2 is SVGAGI. The CDR3 covers 15 residues. The V end was cut by 2 bases, the J end by 3 bases, with 13 bases between. CDR3 in DNA: TGTGCCAGCAGTTACGAGGGGCCGCCGGACACTGAAGCTTTCTTT. It specifies CASSYEGPPDTEAFF.